This TCR beta chain was identified in a study of T cells in Graves' hyperthyroidism and ophthalmopathy. The investigators amplified TCR beta CDR3 regions from RNA transcripts. Researchers ran a first-round RT-PCR on the TCR CDR3 using the HTBI primer set. TCRdb re-analysed the multiplex PCR reads in MiXCR, keeping a single row per CDR3 protein. Among some 490,000 distinct CDR3 sequences listed, around 16% were seen once. Each person with ophthalmopathy scored at least 3 on the Clinical Activity Score, reached NOSPECS grade 4 or higher, and had been ill under 3 months. PBMCs were collected from an approximately 9.2 ml volume of fresh peripheral blood. The CDR3 spans 14 residues. V lost 1 base to trimming and J lost 3 bases, with 8 bases between them. Germline CDR1 is SGHRS and CDR2 is YFSETQ. This clonotype appeared many times.

The specimen was blood. The sequence was obtained from a woman younger than 45 with Graves' ophthalmopathy. The V gene is TRBV5-1, the J gene TRBJ1-5, with D perhaps TRBD1 (5 bases). This CDR3 reads CASSLTGVNQPQHF. The DNA for the CDR3 is TGCGCCAGCAGCTTGACAGGTGTCAATCAGCCCCAGCATTTT.